Given below is one TCR beta chain in context. Its antigen target is currently unknown. Base qualities are not recorded, but no much larger clone differs from it by a single base. This entry is derived from a study of blood T cell repertoires in COVID-19 (dated by TCRdb to 2020 to 2022). A note on the overall study: Collaborator samples came from the United States, Italy and Spain and covered acute and convalescent phases of COVID-19. The repertoires were released in a freely available public database intended as a resource for research on the immune response to SARS-CoV-2. The material from the prospective study consisted of cDNA or gDNA derived from T cells, B-cell-depleted T cells, or PBMCs. The sample metadata nearly always contained a de-identified subject ID, COVID-19 status, age in years and sex. Subjects who had been exposed to COVID-19, were actively infected with it, or had recovered from it provided the deeply sampled blood TCRbeta repertoires that made up the dataset. The samples were drawn from the first 160 participants of the ongoing ImmuneRACE study and from some 1,300 subjects provided by 6 global collaborators. Where HLA class I and class II types were available, the types were taken from metadata supplied by the sample provider, not from assay-based typing.

V is reduced by 3 bases and J by 1 base, leaving a spacing of 19 bases between them. The CDR3 sequence holds 18 residues, the cysteine and phenylalanine included. The read is trimmed to its CDR3 DNA, 54 bases read in frame from base 1. The germline V gene (reference sequence) sets CDR1 to LNHNV and CDR2 to YYDKDF. The immunoSEQ Assay, a bias-controlled multiplex PCR, was used to amplify TCRbeta CDR3 regions from genomic DNA. Processing in the source paper ran as follows. The number of nucleated cells in each sample was estimated by amplification of reference gene primers within the assay. To quantify the absolute abundance of each unique TCRbeta CDR3 rearrangement, sequence reads were collapsed and filtered. For each sample, productive Simpson clonality was calculated by taking the square root of Simpson's diversity index across productive rearrangements. TCRdb carries this immuneACCESS record with in-frame sequences only. Its versions omit some clonotypes, under half of them owing to an unresolved V gene in the studies checked, with the rest unexplained. The D gene and trimming were derived from the DNA, and the V and J assignments and clone size from that table. Recorded for this sample are around 100,000 clones; about 86% of them occurred a single time. 2.5% to 3.5% of the sample rests with the top ten.

Each collaborating institution followed its own protocols to collect whole blood in K2EDTA tubes. For TCRbeta analysis, collaborator samples were shipped as frozen whole blood, as isolated PBMCs, or as DNA extracted from either sample type. Results and caveats for the whole study, not just this receptor: Clinical and demographic metadata were provided uncurated, with the amount varying by source and participant.

The sequenced sample was peripheral blood. The chain is encoded by TRBV15 joined to TRBJ1-5; perhaps TRBD1 is the D gene, with 6 bases matching. The TCR was taken from a woman aged 80 or over with active or convalescent COVID-19. The sequenced DNA is TGTGCCACCAGCAGCCAGGGGAGGGGGAGAGGAAGCAATCAGCCCCAGCATTTT. Translated, it reads CATSSQGRGRGSNQPQHF.